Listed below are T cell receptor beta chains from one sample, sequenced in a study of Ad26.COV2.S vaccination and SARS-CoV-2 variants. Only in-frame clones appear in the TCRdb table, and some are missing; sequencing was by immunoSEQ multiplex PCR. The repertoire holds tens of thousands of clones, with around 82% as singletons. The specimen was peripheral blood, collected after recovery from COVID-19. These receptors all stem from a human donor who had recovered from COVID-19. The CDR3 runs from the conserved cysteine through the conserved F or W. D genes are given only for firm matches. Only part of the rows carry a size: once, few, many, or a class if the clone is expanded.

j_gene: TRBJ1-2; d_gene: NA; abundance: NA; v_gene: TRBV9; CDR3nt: TGTGCCAGCAGCGTTTCCGGGGGCGACTATGGCTACACCTTC; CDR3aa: CASSVSGGDYGYTF
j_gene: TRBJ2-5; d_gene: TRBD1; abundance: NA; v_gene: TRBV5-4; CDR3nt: TGTGCCAGCAGCTTCCCGGACAGGGTCCAGGAGACCCAGTACTTC; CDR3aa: CASSFPDRVQETQYF
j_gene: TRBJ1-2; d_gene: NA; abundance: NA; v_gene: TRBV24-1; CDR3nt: TGTGCCACCCAGATCCAGGGTCGGGGCTATGGCTACACCTTC; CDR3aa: CATQIQGRGYGYTF
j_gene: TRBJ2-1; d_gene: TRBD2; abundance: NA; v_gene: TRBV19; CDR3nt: TGTGCCAGTAGTATAGTTAGGAGACTAGCCGTCTTGGATGAGCAGTTCTTC; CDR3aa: CASSIVRRLAVLDEQFF
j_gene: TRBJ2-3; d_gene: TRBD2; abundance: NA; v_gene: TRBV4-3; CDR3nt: TGCGCCAGCAGTCCCGAACCGAGCGGGACCTCGACAGATACGCAGTATTTT; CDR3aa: CASSPEPSGTSTDTQYF
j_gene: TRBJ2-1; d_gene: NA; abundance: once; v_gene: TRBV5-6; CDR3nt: TGTGCCAGCAGCGGGGACGGCGGGTCCTACAATGAGCAGTTCTTC; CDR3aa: CASSGDGGSYNEQFF
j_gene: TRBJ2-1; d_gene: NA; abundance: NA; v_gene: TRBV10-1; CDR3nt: TGCGCCAGCAGTGAGTCTGGGGCGTACGAGCAGTTCTTC; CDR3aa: CASSESGAYEQFF
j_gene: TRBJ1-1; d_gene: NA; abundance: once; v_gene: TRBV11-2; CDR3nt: TGTGCCAGCTGGGACTGGGACACTGAAGCTTTCTTT; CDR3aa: CASWDWDTEAFF
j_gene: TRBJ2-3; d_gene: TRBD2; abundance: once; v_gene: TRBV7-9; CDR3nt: TGTGCCAGCAGCTTCGGGGGGACAGATACGCAGTATTTT; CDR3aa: CASSFGGTDTQYF
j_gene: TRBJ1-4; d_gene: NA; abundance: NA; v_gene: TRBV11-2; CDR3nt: TGTGCCAGCAGCTCTAAACAGGTTAACAATGAAAAACTGTTTTTT; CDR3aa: CASSSKQVNNEKLFF
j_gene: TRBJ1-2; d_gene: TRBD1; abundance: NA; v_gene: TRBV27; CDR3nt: TGTGCCAGCAGTCCGACAGGGGGCCCGTCTTATGGCTACACCTTC; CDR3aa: CASSPTGGPSYGYTF
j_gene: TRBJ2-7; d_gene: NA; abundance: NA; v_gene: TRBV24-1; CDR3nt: TGTGCCACCAGTGATAGGGGGTTAGACGAGCAGTACTTC; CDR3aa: CATSDRGLDEQYF
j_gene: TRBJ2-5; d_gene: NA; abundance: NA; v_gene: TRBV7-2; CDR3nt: TGTGCCAGCAGCTTCCCTCACAGGGAAGGAATGAAGACCCAGTACTTC; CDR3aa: CASSFPHREGMKTQYF
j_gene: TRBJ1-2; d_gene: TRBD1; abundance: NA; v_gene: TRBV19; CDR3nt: TGTGCCAGCCGGGACAGGGATTATGGCTACACCTTC; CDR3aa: CASRDRDYGYTF
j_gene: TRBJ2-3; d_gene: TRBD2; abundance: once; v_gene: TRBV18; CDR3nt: TGTGCCAGCCTGGGACTAGCGGGGACGTACACAGATACGCAGTATTTT; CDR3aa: CASLGLAGTYTDTQYF
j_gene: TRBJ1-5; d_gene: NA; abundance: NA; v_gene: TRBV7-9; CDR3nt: TGTGCCAGCAGCCCCGGGACCGGAAGCAATCAGCCCCAGCATTTT; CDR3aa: CASSPGTGSNQPQHF
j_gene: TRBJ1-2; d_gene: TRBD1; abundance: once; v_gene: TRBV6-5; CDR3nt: TGTGCCAGCAGCTTCACAGGGGGGAGAAGGGGCTACACCTTC; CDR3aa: CASSFTGGRRGYTF
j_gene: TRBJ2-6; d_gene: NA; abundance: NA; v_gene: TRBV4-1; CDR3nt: TGCGCCAGCAGCCAACTCTGGTTGATCTCTGGGGCCAACGTCCTGACTTTC; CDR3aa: CASSQLWLISGANVLTF
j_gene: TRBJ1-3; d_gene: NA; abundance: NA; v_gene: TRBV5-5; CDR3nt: TGTGCCAGCAGCTTGGGTTGGAGCTCTGGAAACACCATATATTTT; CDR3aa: CASSLGWSSGNTIYF
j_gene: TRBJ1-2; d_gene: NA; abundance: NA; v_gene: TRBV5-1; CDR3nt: TGCGCCAGCAGCCTGGGACAAAATAACTATGGCTACACCTTC; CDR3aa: CASSLGQNNYGYTF
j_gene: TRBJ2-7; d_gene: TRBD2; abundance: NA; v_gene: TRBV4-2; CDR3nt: TGTGCCAGCAGCCAACCGGTGGAAAGCGGGAGGCGCGAGCAGTACTTC; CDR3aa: CASSQPVESGRREQYF
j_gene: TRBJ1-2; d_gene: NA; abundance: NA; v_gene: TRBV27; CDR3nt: TGTGCCAGCGCGCCTCCAGGGTTATGGCTTGGCTACACCTTC; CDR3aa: CASAPPGLWLGYTF
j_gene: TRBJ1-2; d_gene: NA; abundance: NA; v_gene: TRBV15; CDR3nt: TGTGCCACCAGCCCTCGGGCAGAGGCCTATGGCTACACCTTC; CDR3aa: CATSPRAEAYGYTF
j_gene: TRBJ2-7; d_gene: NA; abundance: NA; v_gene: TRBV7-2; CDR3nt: TGTGCCAGCAGCTTAAGTCACACGACCTACGAGCAGTACTTC; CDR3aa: CASSLSHTTYEQYF
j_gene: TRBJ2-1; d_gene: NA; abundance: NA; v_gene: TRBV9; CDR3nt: TGTGCCAGCAGCGTAGGCGGTGAGCAGTTCTTC; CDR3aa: CASSVGGEQFF
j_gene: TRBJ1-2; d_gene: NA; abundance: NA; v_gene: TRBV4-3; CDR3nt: TGCGCCAGCAGCCAAGCCTTTAGAGGCAGTTATAACTATGGCTACACCTTC; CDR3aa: CASSQAFRGSYNYGYTF
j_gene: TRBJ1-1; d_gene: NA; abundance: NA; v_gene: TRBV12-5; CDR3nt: TGTGCTAGTGGTTCCCCTTACGGAGCAATCAACACTGAAGCTTTCTTT; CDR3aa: CASGSPYGAINTEAFF
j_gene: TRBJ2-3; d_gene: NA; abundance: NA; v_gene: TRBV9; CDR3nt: TGTGCCAGCAGCTTCACAGCAAGTGCAGATACGCAGTATTTT; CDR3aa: CASSFTASADTQYF
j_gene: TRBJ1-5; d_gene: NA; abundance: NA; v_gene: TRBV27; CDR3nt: TGTGCCAGCACAGCACAGGGTTATAGCAATCAGCCCCAGCATTTT; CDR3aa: CASTAQGYSNQPQHF
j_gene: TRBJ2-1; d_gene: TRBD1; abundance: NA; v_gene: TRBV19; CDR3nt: TGTGCCAGTAGTACCTCCGGGACAGGGGTGCAATTGCAGTTCTTC; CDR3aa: CASSTSGTGVQLQFF
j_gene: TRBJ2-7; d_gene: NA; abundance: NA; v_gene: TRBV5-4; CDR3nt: TGTGCCAGCAGCGGAGGGACGTCGGCATTATGGGAGCAGTACTTC; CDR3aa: CASSGGTSALWEQYF
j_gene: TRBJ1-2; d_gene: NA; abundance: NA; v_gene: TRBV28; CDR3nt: TGTGCCAGCAGTTTAACAGGGAGAAGGAGCTACACCTTC; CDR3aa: CASSLTGRRSYTF
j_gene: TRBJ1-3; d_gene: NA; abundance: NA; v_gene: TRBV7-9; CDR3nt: TGTGCCAGCAGCCCCAAAGGACTAACGGGAAACACCATATATTTT; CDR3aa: CASSPKGLTGNTIYF
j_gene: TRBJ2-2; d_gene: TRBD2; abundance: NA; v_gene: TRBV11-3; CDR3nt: TGTGCCAGCAGCCCTGGACTAGCGGGAATTACCGGGGAGCTGTTTTTT; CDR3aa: CASSPGLAGITGELFF
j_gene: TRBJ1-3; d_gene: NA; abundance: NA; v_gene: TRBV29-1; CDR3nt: TGCAGCGTTCGCACTCCATCCGGAGGGGACTCTGGAAACACCATATATTTT; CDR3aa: CSVRTPSGGDSGNTIYF
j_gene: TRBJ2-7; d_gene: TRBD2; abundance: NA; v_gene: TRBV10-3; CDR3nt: TGTGCCATCAGGTCTAGCGGGAGCACCTACGAGCAGTACTTC; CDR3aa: CAIRSSGSTYEQYF
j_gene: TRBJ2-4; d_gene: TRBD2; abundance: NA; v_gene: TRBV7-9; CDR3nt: TGTGCCAGCAGCGCCCCTAGCGGGAGGGGAAGTTCCAAAAACATTCAGTACTTC; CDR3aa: CASSAPSGRGSSKNIQYF
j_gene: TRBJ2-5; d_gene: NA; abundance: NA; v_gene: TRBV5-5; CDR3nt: TGTGCCAGCAGCTTACTTGTGGGGGAAGAGACCCAGTACTTC; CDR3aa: CASSLLVGEETQYF
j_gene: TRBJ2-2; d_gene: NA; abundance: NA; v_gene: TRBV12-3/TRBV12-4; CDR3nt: TGTGCCAGCAACATACTGAACACCGGGGAGCTGTTTTTT; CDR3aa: CASNILNTGELFF
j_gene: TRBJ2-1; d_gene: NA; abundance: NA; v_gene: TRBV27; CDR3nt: TGTGCCAGCAGTTTATCGGGGGTCTCCTCCTACAATGAGCAGTTCTTC; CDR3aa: CASSLSGVSSYNEQFF
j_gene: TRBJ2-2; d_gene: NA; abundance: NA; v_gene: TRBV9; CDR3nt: TGTGCCAGCAGCGTAACTGTGGAGAACACCGGGGAGCTGTTTTTT; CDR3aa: CASSVTVENTGELFF
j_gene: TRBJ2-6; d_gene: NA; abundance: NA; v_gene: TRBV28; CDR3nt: TGTGCCAGCAGAAGTGGGGGGTTTACCTCTGGGGCCAACGTCCTGACTTTC; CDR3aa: CASRSGGFTSGANVLTF
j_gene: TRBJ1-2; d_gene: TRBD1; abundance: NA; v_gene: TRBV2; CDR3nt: TGTGCCAGCAGTGAAGGGGGTCGCCCAGGGGGTCGGGGCTACACCTTC; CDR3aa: CASSEGGRPGGRGYTF
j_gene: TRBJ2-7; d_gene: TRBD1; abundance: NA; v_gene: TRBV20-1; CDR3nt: TGCAGTGCCCGCGGACAGGGCGAGCAGTACTTC; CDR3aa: CSARGQGEQYF
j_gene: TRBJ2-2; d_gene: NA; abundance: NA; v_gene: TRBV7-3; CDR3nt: TGTGCCAGCAGGCACGGAGGGAACACCGGGGAGCTGTTTTTT; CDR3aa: CASRHGGNTGELFF
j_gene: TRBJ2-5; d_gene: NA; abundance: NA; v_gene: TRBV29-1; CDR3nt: TGCAGCGTCGACAGGTTTCAAGAGACCCAGTACTTC; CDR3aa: CSVDRFQETQYF
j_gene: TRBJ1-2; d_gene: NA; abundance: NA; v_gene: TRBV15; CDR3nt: TGTGCCACCAGCAGAGTTACAGGGAACTATGGCTACACCTTC; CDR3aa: CATSRVTGNYGYTF
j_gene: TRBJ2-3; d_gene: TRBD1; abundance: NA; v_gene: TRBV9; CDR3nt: TGTGCCAGCAGCGTAGGGGATCCTACTGGGACAGGGGGAAATACGCAGTATTTT; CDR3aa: CASSVGDPTGTGGNTQYF
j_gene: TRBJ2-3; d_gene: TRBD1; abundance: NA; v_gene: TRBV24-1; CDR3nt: TGTGCCACCAGTGATCTCGGACAGGGGGCTTTCAAAGATACGCAGTATTTT; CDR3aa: CATSDLGQGAFKDTQYF
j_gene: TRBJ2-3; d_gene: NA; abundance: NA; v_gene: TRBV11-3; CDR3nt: TGTGCCAGCAGCTTACAGGGAGTGGTCACAGATACGCAGTATTTT; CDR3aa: CASSLQGVVTDTQYF
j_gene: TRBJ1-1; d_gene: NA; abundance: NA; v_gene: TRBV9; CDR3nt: TGTGCCAGCAGCGTAGATTTAAGGGGGACTGAAGCTTTCTTT; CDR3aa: CASSVDLRGTEAFF
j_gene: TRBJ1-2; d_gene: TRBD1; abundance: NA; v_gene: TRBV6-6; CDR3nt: TGTGCCAGCAGTTCCGCGGGACAGGGATATGGCTACACCTTC; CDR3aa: CASSSAGQGYGYTF
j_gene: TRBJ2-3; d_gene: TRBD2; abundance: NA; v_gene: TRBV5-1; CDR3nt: TGCGCCAGCAGCGGTGGACTAGCGGGAGTGACAGATACGCAGTATTTT; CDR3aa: CASSGGLAGVTDTQYF
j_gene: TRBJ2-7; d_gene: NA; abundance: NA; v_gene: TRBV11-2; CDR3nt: TGTGCCAGCAGCTTATCCCCTCTCAACGAGCAGTACTTC; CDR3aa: CASSLSPLNEQYF
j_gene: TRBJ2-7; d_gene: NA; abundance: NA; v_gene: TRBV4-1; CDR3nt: TGCGCCAGCAGCGCTATAGACAGCCCCTACGAGCAGTACTTC; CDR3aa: CASSAIDSPYEQYF
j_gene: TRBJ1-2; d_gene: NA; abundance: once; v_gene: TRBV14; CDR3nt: TGTGCCAGCAGCCAAGACTTCTATGGCTACACCTTC; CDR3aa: CASSQDFYGYTF